This T cell receptor beta chain stems from a study of T cell repertoires in cytomegalovirus infection. About the research overall: Both CMV infection and a matching HLA type were indicated by public TCR beta signatures. Whole-study results and caveats: Cumulative frequency of public TCR beta families picked out carriers of CMV plus the relevant HLA. In two of eight donors, the top clonotype was HLA-C-restricted CMV-specific.

The table lists this clonotype with many counts. Its specificity is not known. TCRdb passed the reads through MiXCR, listing each CDR3 protein once. The data show about 330,000 distinct CDR3 sequences, 9.5% seen once. Between the trimmed V and J ends, which lost 9 bases and 3 bases, there was a span of 11 bases. CDR1 and CDR2 from the germline V gene are SNHLY and FYNNEI. The CDR3 is 12 amino acids. This sequence was found in a human donor in good health (CMV status not recorded). Some clones in this sample may be carry-over from other donors' samples. Material for sequencing was PBMCs. J is TRBJ1-1 and V is TRBV2; D might be TRBD1 (5 bases). CDR3 DNA: TGTGCCAGGGAGGCGGGGGACACTGAAGCTTTCTTT. Protein: CAREAGDTEAFF.